This paragraph covers one TCR beta chain sequence. The record originates from a study of cytomegalovirus exposure and HLA in healthy donors. In the PCR, 60 Vbeta and 13 Jbeta primers were used. Sequencing was performed with immunoSEQ multiplex PCR; in TCRdb, only in-frame clones are kept and a portion is missing. The sample has 68,000 or so clones. CDR3 size: 12 residues. CDR1 and CDR2 from the germline V gene are MDHEN and SYDVKM. The V end was cut by 6 bases, the J end by 0 bases, with 5 bases between. The chain links TRBV28 to TRBJ1-1; D not certain. The source material was PBMCs. The TCR sequence derives from a boy younger than 18 in good health and CMV-seronegative. The CDR3 DNA is TGTGCCAGCAGCCCGGTGAACACTGAAGCTTTCTTT. This gives the protein CASSPVNTEAFF.